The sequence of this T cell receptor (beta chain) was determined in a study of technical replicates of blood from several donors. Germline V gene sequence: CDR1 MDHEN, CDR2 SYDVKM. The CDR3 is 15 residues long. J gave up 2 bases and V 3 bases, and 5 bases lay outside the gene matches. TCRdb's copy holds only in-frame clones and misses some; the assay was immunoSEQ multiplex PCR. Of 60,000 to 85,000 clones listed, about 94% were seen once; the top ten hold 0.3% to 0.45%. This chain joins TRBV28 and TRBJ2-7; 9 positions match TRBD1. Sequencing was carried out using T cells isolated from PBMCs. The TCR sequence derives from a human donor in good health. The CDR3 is CASSFLTGGTYEQYF. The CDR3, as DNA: TGTGCCAGCAGTTTTTTGACAGGGGGAACCTACGAGCAGTACTTC.